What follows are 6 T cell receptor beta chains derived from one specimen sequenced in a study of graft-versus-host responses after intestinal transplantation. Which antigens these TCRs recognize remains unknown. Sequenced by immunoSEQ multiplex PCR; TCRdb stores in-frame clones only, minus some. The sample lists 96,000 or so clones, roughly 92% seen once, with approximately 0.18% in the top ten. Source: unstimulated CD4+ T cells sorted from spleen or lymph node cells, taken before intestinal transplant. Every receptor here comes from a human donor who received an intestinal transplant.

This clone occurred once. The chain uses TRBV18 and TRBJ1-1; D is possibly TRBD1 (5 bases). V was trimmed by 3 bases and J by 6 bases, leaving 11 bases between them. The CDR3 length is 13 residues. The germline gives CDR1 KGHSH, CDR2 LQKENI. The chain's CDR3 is CASSPVARAEAFF. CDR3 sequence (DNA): TGTGCCAGCTCACCCGTGGCCAGGGCTGAAGCTTTCTTT. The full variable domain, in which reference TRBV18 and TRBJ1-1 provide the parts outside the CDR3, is NAGVMQNPRHLVRRRGQEARLRCSPMKGHSHVYWYRQLPEEGLKFMVYLQKENIIDESGMPKERFSAEFPKEGPSILRIQQVVRGDSAAYFCASSPVARAEAFFGQGTRLTVV.

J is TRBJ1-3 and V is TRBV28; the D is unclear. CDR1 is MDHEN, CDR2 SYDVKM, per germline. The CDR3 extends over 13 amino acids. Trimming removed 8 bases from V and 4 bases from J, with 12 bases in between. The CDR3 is CASRIPRGNTIYF. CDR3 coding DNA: TGTGCCAGCCGTATCCCGAGGGGAAACACCATATATTTT. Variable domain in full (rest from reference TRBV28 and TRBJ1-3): DVKVTQSSRYLVKRTGEKVFLECVQDMDHENMFWYRQDPGLGLRLIYFSYDVKMKEKGDIPEGYSVSREKKERFSLILESASTNQTSMYLCASRIPRGNTIYFGEGSWLTVV.

This CDR3 reads CASSLALAGGPLYGYTF. The CDR3 DNA reads TGTGCCAGCAGCTTAGCGCTTGCAGGGGGACCTCTCTATGGCTACACCTTC. The chain employs TRBV7-2 and TRBJ1-2; 7 bases align to TRBD1. V was pared by 0 bases and J by 4 bases, with 11 bases of the junction left unmatched. Germline V CDR1 and CDR2: SGHTA, FQGNSA. The CDR3 spans 17 residues.

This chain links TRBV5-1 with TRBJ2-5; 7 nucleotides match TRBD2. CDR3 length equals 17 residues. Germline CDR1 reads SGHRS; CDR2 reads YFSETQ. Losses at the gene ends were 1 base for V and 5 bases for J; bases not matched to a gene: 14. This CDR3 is CASSLQGRLAVGETQYF. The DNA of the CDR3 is TGCGCCAGCAGCTTGCAGGGCCGCCTAGCGGTTGGGGAGACCCAGTACTTC.

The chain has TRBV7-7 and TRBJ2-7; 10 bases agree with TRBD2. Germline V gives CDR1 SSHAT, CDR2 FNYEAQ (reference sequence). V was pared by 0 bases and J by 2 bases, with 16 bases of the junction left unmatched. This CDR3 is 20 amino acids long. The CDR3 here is CASSLASSSASGSQAYEQYF. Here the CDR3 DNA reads TGTGCCAGCAGCTTAGCTTCGTCGTCGGCTAGCGGGAGCCAAGCCTACGAGCAGTACTTC.

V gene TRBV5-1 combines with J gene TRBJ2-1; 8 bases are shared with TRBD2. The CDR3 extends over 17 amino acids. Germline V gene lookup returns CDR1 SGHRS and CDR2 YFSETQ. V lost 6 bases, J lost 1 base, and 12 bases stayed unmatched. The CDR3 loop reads CASKSGGGTRSYNEQFF. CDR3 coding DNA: TGCGCCAGCAAATCGGGAGGGGGAACACGGTCCTACAATGAGCAGTTCTTC.